The 7 T cell receptor beta chains presented below share a single source sample, sequenced in a study of blood T cell repertoires in COVID-19. Assay used: immunoSEQ multiplex PCR; TCRdb lists only in-frame clones, some missing. Among 300,000 to 400,000 clones listed, roughly 84% were seen once. Sequencing was performed on PBMCs or T cells enriched from blood (not recorded which). The receptors stem from a woman between 25 and 40 years old who had recovered from COVID-19.

The J gene is TRBJ2-1, the V gene TRBV9, with D possibly being TRBD2 (6 bases). The length of the CDR3 is 17 residues. CDR1 is SGDLS and CDR2 is YYNGEE in the germline V gene. V lost 0 bases to trimming and J lost 9 bases, with 22 bases between them. CDR3 sequence: CASSVGVVEGGGIEQFF. The DNA for the CDR3 is TGTGCCAGCAGCGTAGGAGTGGTAGAGGGAGGAGGAATTGAGCAGTTCTTC.

Only a few counts were recorded for this clone. The rearrangement joins TRBV27 to TRBJ1-1; the D gene is possibly TRBD1 (5 bases). This CDR3 spans 14 amino acids. With 5 bases removed from V and 2 bases from J, the gap between germline ends came to 12 bases. The germline V gene encodes CDR1 MNHEY and CDR2 SMNVEV (reference sequence). The CDR3 nucleotides are TGTGCCAGCAGTCACACGACAGAAAACACTGAAGCTTTCTTT. It is translated as CASSHTTENTEAFF.

This chain uses TRBV5-5 with TRBJ2-2; D is possibly TRBD1 (6 bases). The CDR3 sequence is 18 residues long. Germline-derived CDR1 and CDR2 are SGHKS and YYEKEE (reference sequence). Trimming removed 0 bases at V and 6 bases at J, with 21 bases between. DNA for the CDR3: TGTGCCAGCAGCTTGGGGCCAGGGGCAGGGACCGGACCCGGGGAGCTGTTTTTT. It yields the protein CASSLGPGAGTGPGELFF.

The chain couples TRBV30 to TRBJ2-7; 9 bases agree with TRBD2. CDR3 length: 16 residues. V was clipped by 0 bases and J by 5 bases; unmatched bases: 11. Germline-derived CDR1 and CDR2 are GTSNPN and SVGIG (reference sequence). CDR3 sequence: CAWSVQLAGMGNEQYF. The CDR3 DNA reads as TGTGCCTGGAGTGTACAGCTAGCGGGGATGGGGAACGAGCAGTACTTC.

The chain is built from TRBV5-4 and TRBJ1-4; 11 bases line up with TRBD1. Germline V gene lookup returns CDR1 SGHNT and CDR2 YYREEE (reference sequence). The CDR3 extends over 15 amino acids. With 0 bases clipped from V and 8 bases from J, the junction kept 3 bases outside the gene matches. The CDR3 nucleotides read TGTGCCAGCAGCTTGGCCGGGACAGGGGGAGAAAAACTGTTTTTT. It specifies CASSLAGTGGEKLFF. Full variable domain (outside the CDR3, taken from reference TRBV5-4 and TRBJ1-4): ETGVTQSPTHLIKTRGQQVTLRCSSQSGHNTVSWYQQALGQGPQFIFQYYREEENGRGNFPPRFSGLQFPNYSSELNVNALELDDSALYLCASSLAGTGGEKLFFGSGTQLSVL.

The chain joins TRBV19 to TRBJ1-3; a possible D gene is TRBD1 (5 bases). Germline values: CDR1 LNHDA, CDR2 SQIVND (reference sequence). The V and J ends lost 3 bases and 0 bases respectively, with 12 bases between them. The CDR3 loop spans 16 amino acids. Here the CDR3 reads CASSITGAVSGNTIYF. Here the CDR3 DNA reads TGTGCCAGTAGTATCACAGGAGCAGTCTCTGGAAACACCATATATTTT. The complete variable domain, with remaining parts taken from reference TRBV19 and TRBJ1-3, reads DGGITQSPKYLFRKEGQNVTLSCEQNLNHDAMYWYRQDPGQGLRLIYYSQIVNDFQKGDIAEGYSVSREKKESFPLTVTSAQKNPTAFYLCASSITGAVSGNTIYFGEGSWLTVV.

This clone was found once. The chain carries TRBV7-9 and TRBJ2-5; TRBD2 aligns across 8 bases. V lost 4 bases and J lost 1; bases outside the gene matches: 8. Looked up from germline, CDR1 is SEHNR and CDR2 is FQNEAQ (reference sequence). CDR3 length: 16 amino acids. CDR3 DNA sequence: TGTGCCAGCAGCTACAGACTAGCGTACATCCAAGAGACCCAGTACTTC. Translating it yields CASSYRLAYIQETQYF.